This T cell receptor (beta chain) emerged from a study of CD8 T cell repertoires and HIV-1 epitope variants (dated by TCRdb to 2018 to 2020). Describing the broader study: T cells were stimulated in separate culture wells with each of twenty-five peptides representing autologous and known Gag and Nef epitope variants. The epitopes tested covered three Gag epitope families plus Nef HW9 and YT9. A total of 75 to 100 T cell cultures were run, with each culture condition done in triplicate except for one peptide, which was done in duplicate. T cells were enriched using the EasySep Human T Cell Enrichment Kit and then co-cultured with an equal number of autologous T cell-negative cells acting as antigen-presenting cells. The cultures were grown for more than 9 days in IMDM with gentamicin, and half of the media was changed on days 3 and 7 with IL-2, IL-7 and IL-15 added. An aliquot of 1M T cells was saved as an uncultured baseline condition, separate from the approximately 75 T cell cultures. A CMV, EBV and flu peptide pool, the Ebola AY9 epitope as negative control, and a no-peptide well were included as control conditions. What the authors observed across the whole study: The study identified about nine antigen-specific TCR beta clonotypes, over 5 of which appeared to be cross-reactive for autologous or known escape epitope variants. About five clonotypes recognized the Nef KF9 family and one the HW9 family, with no responses to the TAALDMSHF plasma variant. The assay identified only TCR beta chains and indicated proliferation to antigen, not T cell function or cytokine profile.

The EasySep Human CD8+ T Cell Enrichment Kit was used on day 10 to isolate CD8+ T cells from every culture. V lost 2 bases and J lost 8 bases; the stretch between them is 12 bases long. The CDR1 and CDR2 encoded by the germline V gene are ENHRY and SYGVKD. The CDR3, from cysteine to phenylalanine, totals 13 residues. Only the CDR3 DNA stays, 39 bases, in frame from base 1. In its sample, this clone was seen a few times. What antigen it recognizes has not been identified. Base quality data are lacking; no much larger clone is found one base away. Sequencing of TCR beta CDR3 regions was performed at survey depth on the immunoSEQ platform. The QIAamp DNA micro kit was used to extract genomic DNA from every cultured and uncultured CD8+ T cell population. Turning to the authors' computational methods: Samples with under 5,000 productive reads were excluded, and this exclusion removed about 7% of the roughly 80 HIV peptide-stimulated cultures. Sequences were trimmed to CDR3 by a MANAFEST web app, and nonproductive sequences, CDR3s under 5 amino acids, and sequences not starting with C or ending with F/W were removed. For a clonotype to count as antigen-specific, the clonotype had to expand relative to the no-peptide control in at least 2 of 3 replicates at FDR 0.01, and only within one epitope family. In addition, a specific clonotype needed a frequency at least fivefold higher than in wells stimulated with peptides from other epitope families. TCRdb obtained this table from immuneACCESS and retained in-frame rearrangements with V and J assigned. These tables miss some clones; where compared with another copy, unresolved V genes account for less than half of the shortfall, and the remainder is unexplained. The V and J calls and clone size are taken from that table; D and trimming were inferred from the DNA. The sample table lists around 4,500 clones, 55% to 80% of them with a count of one. Clones ranked in the top ten supply 44% of the sample.

The TCR comes from a male donor with HIV. The sample consisted of cultured CD8+ T cells derived from PBMCs. The sequence links TRBV10-3 to TRBJ1-1, with TRBD1 as a weak D call on 5 bases. CDR3 region: CAISEGGTAEAFF. The nucleotides read TGTGCCATCAGTGAGGGAGGGACCGCCGAAGCTTTCTTT.